One and the same sample provided the 30 T cell receptor beta chains below, sequenced in a study of cytomegalovirus exposure and HLA in healthy donors (dated 2017 in TCRdb). The library was prepared using the immunoSEQ multiplex PCR assay. For the multiplex PCR, a mixture combining 60 forward primers for TCR Vbeta segments and 13 reverse primers for TCR Jbeta segments was used. As stored in TCRdb, this immuneACCESS dataset retains in-frame rearrangements with V and J assigned. A fraction of the clones does not appear; measured against another copy, unresolved V genes explain less than half of the discrepancy, and the remainder lacks a known reason. The sample records fewer than 250,000 clones, around 87% of which are singletons. Of the sample, around 1% falls within the top ten clones. Sequenced input: PBMCs. The receptors shown here come from a boy aged 2 to 10 in good health and CMV-seronegative.

This chain connects TRBV7-6 to TRBJ1-2; 7 nucleotides align to TRBD1. The CDR3 consists of 16 residues. V lost 1 base to trimming and J lost 0 bases; unmatched junction nucleotides: 5. Germline values: CDR1 SGHVS, CDR2 FNYEAQ. Here the CDR3 DNA reads TGTGCCAGCAGCTTAGGGACAGGCCAAACTAACTATGGCTACACCTTC. Translation gives CASSLGTGQTNYGYTF.

The chain recombines TRBV7-7 with TRBJ2-5; 11 bases align to TRBD1. The CDR3 runs 15 residues. V was pared by 7 bases and J by 2 bases, with 6 bases of the junction left unmatched. Looked up from germline, CDR1 is SSHAT and CDR2 is FNYEAQ (reference sequence). CDR3 bases: TGTGCCAGCACCCTCGGGACAGGGGGTCAAGAGACCCAGTACTTC. This encodes CASTLGTGGQETQYF.

This chain links TRBV6-1 with TRBJ2-5; tentatively, D is TRBD1 (6 bases). Germline V gene data show CDR1 as MNHNS and CDR2 as SASEGT. The CDR3 has 15 amino acids. Trimming took 8 bases from V and 5 from J, leaving 21 bases between them. DNA of the CDR3: TGTGCCAGCTTCCCTGACCCATGGGGGCCGGAGACCCAGTACTTC. Protein product: CASFPDPWGPETQYF.

In its sample, this clone was seen a few times. This chain links TRBV28 with TRBJ2-4; 7 bases are shared with TRBD1. Losses at the gene ends were 9 bases for V and 8 bases for J; bases not matched to a gene: 7. Germline values: CDR1 MDHEN, CDR2 SYDVKM. The CDR3 is 12 residues long. As DNA, the CDR3 is TGTGCCAGTAATGACAGGGCGGACATTCAGTACTTC. Encoded protein: CASNDRADIQYF.

This chain connects TRBV7-2 to TRBJ1-3; D perhaps matches TRBD1 (6 bases). There are 16 residues in the CDR3. The V gene's germline CDR1 is SGHTA and CDR2 FQGNSA. With 1 base removed from V and 4 bases from J, the gap between germline ends came to 14 bases. CDR3 amino acids: CASSLVAQGQGNTIYF. The CDR3 coding sequence is TGTGCCAGCAGCTTAGTGGCACAGGGTCAAGGAAACACCATATATTTT. Filled out from reference TRBV7-2 and TRBJ1-3, the complete variable domain reads GAGVSQSPSNKVTEKGKDVELRCDPISGHTALYWYRQSLGQGLEFLIYFQGNSAPDKSGLPSDRFSAERTGGSVSTLTIQRTQQEDSAVYLCASSLVAQGQGNTIYFGEGSWLTVV.

This chain's CDR3 is CASSLEAATVAGELFF. The CDR3 DNA reads as TGTGCCAGCAGCTTGGAAGCGGCGACCGTGGCCGGGGAGCTGTTTTTT. V gene TRBV5-6 combines with J gene TRBJ2-2; tentatively, D is TRBD2 (5 bases). Germline CDR1 reads SGHDT; CDR2 reads YYEEEE. V lost 0 bases to trimming and J lost 6 bases, with 15 bases between them. The CDR3 covers 16 residues.

This chain links TRBV27 with TRBJ1-2; 7 bases match TRBD1. The CDR3 totals 12 residues. Germline V gene lookup returns CDR1 MNHEY and CDR2 SMNVEV (reference sequence). J was trimmed by 7 bases and V by 5 bases; bases with no gene match: 4. CDR3 sequence: CASSAHRGGYTF. As DNA, the CDR3 is TGTGCCAGCAGTGCCCACAGGGGTGGCTACACCTTC.

The chain is built from TRBV6-6 and TRBJ2-5; 8 bases align to TRBD1. Germline V gene data show CDR1 as MNHNY and CDR2 as SVGAGI (reference sequence). This CDR3 is 16 amino acids long. The V gene end was trimmed by 8 bases and the J gene end by 5 bases; junction bases not matched to a gene: 16. CDR3 coding DNA: TGTGCCAGCTCGAGTTCCCGGACAGGGATCGTGGAGACCCAGTACTTC. This encodes CASSSSRTGIVETQYF.

This clone was recorded once. V gene TRBV7-2 combines with J gene TRBJ1-6; 11 bases map to TRBD1. CDR1 is SGHTA, CDR2 FQGNSA, per germline. The CDR3 spans 14 residues. V shed 3 bases and J 9 bases; nucleotides not matched to a gene: 1. CDR3 DNA sequence: TGTGCCAGCAGCTTGGGGACAGGGGGTTCACCCCTCCACTTT. It specifies CASSLGTGGSPLHF.

The DNA for the CDR3 is TGCGCCAGCAGCTTGTCAGCTAACTATGGCTACACCTTC. Protein product: CASSLSANYGYTF. The chain carries TRBV5-1 and TRBJ1-2; D is undetermined. The CDR3 has 13 residues. The ends were cut back, 1 base at V and 0 bases at J, with 4 bases in the middle. Germline V lookup: CDR1 SGHRS, CDR2 YFSETQ.

In this sample, this clone turned up a few times. One end of the junction does not line up with germline, which may come from a read error. The DNA for the CDR3 is TGTGCCAGCAGTAACGGACAGGGATACAACTTC. Its translation: CASSNGQGYNF. The V and J genes are TRBV6-5 and TRBJ2-7, with 8 bases that match TRBD1. The CDR3 is 11 residues long. In germline, CDR1 is MNHEY, CDR2 SVGAGI.

V gene TRBV7-6 combines with J gene TRBJ2-1; 8 bases are a match to TRBD1. J gave up 2 bases and V 1 base, and 1 base lay outside the gene matches. There are 15 residues in the CDR3. Germline V lookup: CDR1 SGHVS, CDR2 FNYEAQ. CDR3 nucleotides: TGTGCCAGCAGCTTAGGACAGGGGACCTACAATGAGCAGTTCTTC. Protein sequence: CASSLGQGTYNEQFF.

The chain uses TRBV15 and TRBJ2-5; possibly TRBD2 for D (5 bases). Judging by the DNA end, TRBJ2-7 fits better; the J call may be wrong. Germline CDR1 reads LNHNV; CDR2 reads YYDKDF (reference sequence). The CDR3 runs to 15 residues. Written as DNA, the CDR3 is TGTGCCACCAGCAGAGATGCCGGGGACTCCTACGAGCAGTACTTC. Its translation: CATSRDAGDSYEQYF.

The chain employs TRBV14 and TRBJ2-5; D possibly corresponds to TRBD2 (6 bases). Trimming stripped 3 bases from V and 1 base from J, with 18 bases between. This CDR3 comprises 17 residues. CDR1 is SGHDN and CDR2 is FVKESK in the germline V gene. The CDR3 region has the DNA TGTGCCAGCAGCCAGTTAGGGCTAGCGAGAATCCAAGAGACCCAGTACTTC. Its protein is CASSQLGLARIQETQYF.

The chain combines TRBV6-5 with TRBJ2-7; 7 nucleotides line up with TRBD1. After removal of 6 bases from V and 2 bases from J, the junction contained 1 base not matched to a gene. The germline V gene encodes CDR1 MNHEY and CDR2 SVGAGI. This CDR3 region has 12 residues. The CDR3 nucleotides read TGTGCCAGCAGCGGACAGGCCTACGAGCAGTACTTC. It translates to CASSGQAYEQYF.

The rearrangement links TRBV7-2 to TRBJ1-5, with D possibly TRBD1 on 5 matching bases. The CDR3 sequence is 16 residues long. The V and J ends lost 0 bases and 6 bases respectively, with 15 bases between them. CDR1 is SGHTA, CDR2 FQGNSA, per germline. The CDR3 protein is CASSLAPRQGGQPQHF. Written as DNA, the CDR3 is TGTGCCAGCAGCTTAGCGCCACGGCAGGGAGGTCAGCCCCAGCATTTT. Based on the CDR3 plus reference TRBV7-2 and TRBJ1-5, the full variable domain is GAGVSQSPSNKVTEKGKDVELRCDPISGHTALYWYRQSLGQGLEFLIYFQGNSAPDKSGLPSDRFSAERTGGSVSTLTIQRTQQEDSAVYLCASSLAPRQGGQPQHFGDGTRLSIL.

This sequence joins TRBV28 and TRBJ1-1; the D is unclear. The CDR3 runs to 12 residues. V lost 2 bases and J lost 11, with 12 bases in between. Germline V CDR1 and CDR2: MDHEN, SYDVKM. The CDR3 nucleotides read TGTGCCAGCAGTTTAGATTCTCGCGGGGCTTTCTTT. It yields the protein CASSLDSRGAFF.

The V gene is TRBV6-1, the J gene TRBJ1-1; the match to TRBD1 covers 9 bases. This CDR3 comprises 13 residues. V shed 6 bases, J shed 4 bases, and the junction held 3 bases outside the gene matches. Germline V gene lookup returns CDR1 MNHNS and CDR2 SASEGT. The CDR3 bases are TGTGCCAGCAGGCTGGACAGGGGCACTGAAGCTTTCTTT. Translated, it gives CASRLDRGTEAFF.

The rearrangement uses TRBV6-1 and TRBJ2-1; perhaps TRBD2 as D (5 bases). The germline CDR1 and CDR2 sequences are MNHNS and SASEGT. V shed 7 bases and J shed 5 bases, with 18 bases lying between them. The CDR3 has 15 amino acids. Here the CDR3 reads CASTQRGLRDNEQFF. The CDR3 DNA sequence: TGTGCCAGCACCCAGCGAGGACTTAGGGACAATGAGCAGTTCTTC.

The chain joins TRBV19 to TRBJ2-2; maybe TRBD2 (7 bases). V dropped 6 bases and J dropped 3 bases, with 26 bases sitting between them. This CDR3 has 19 amino acids. Germline-derived CDR1 and CDR2 are LNHDA and SQIVND (reference sequence). In DNA form, the CDR3 reads TGTGCCAGTAGGACCCGGGACACAAAGAGGACTAGACACACCGGGGAGCTGTTTTTT. Translated: CASRTRDTKRTRHTGELFF.

CDR3 coding DNA: TGTGCCAGCTCACCAAGCTCTGGGGACAGGGAGGACGGCTACACCTTC. Its protein product is CASSPSSGDREDGYTF. This chain joins TRBV18 and TRBJ1-2, with 9 bases identical to TRBD1. The CDR3 spans 16 residues. The germline CDR1 and CDR2 sequences are KGHSH and LQKENI. With 2 bases clipped from V and 8 bases from J, the junction kept 12 bases outside the gene matches.

The chain is built from TRBV5-4 and TRBJ2-2; no definite D call. The germline V gene has CDR1 SGHNT and CDR2 YYREEE (reference sequence). V dropped 2 bases and J dropped 6 bases, with 11 bases sitting between them. CDR3 length: 14 amino acids. CDR3 sequence reads: CASSFLQNAGELFF. CDR3 bases: TGTGCCAGCAGCTTTCTACAGAATGCCGGGGAGCTGTTTTTT.

V is TRBV29-1 and J is TRBJ2-7; 7 nucleotides match TRBD1. CDR1 is SQVTM, CDR2 ANQGSEA, per germline. Trimming took 6 bases from V and 0 from J; bases not matched to a gene: 11. The CDR3 is 15 residues long. As DNA, the CDR3 is TGCAGCGTCGAATCGACAGGGATCGGCTCCTACGAGCAGTACTTC. Translation gives CSVESTGIGSYEQYF.

The V and J genes are TRBV27 and TRBJ2-2; 12 nucleotides align to TRBD2. The CDR3 totals 17 residues. The germline V gene encodes CDR1 MNHEY and CDR2 SMNVEV (reference sequence). V lost 6 bases and J lost 8; bases outside the gene matches: 13. The CDR3 DNA reads TGTGCCAGCAGCCTGCCGGGGGGACTAGCGGGCTGGGGGGAGCTGTTTTTT. This translates into CASSLPGGLAGWGELFF.

The rearrangement uses TRBV27 and TRBJ1-2, with unresolved D. CDR1 is MNHEY and CDR2 is SMNVEV in the germline V gene (reference sequence). The ends were cut back, 0 bases at V and 8 bases at J, with 16 bases in the middle. This CDR3 is built from 15 residues. CDR3 protein: CASSLSQAGVGGYTF. DNA of the CDR3: TGTGCCAGCAGTTTATCCCAGGCGGGTGTCGGGGGCTACACCTTC.

This rearrangement joins TRBV7-9 to TRBJ2-3; 9 bases fit TRBD2. CDR3 size: 16 residues. Germline CDR1 SEHNR, CDR2 FQNEAQ (reference sequence). Losses at the gene ends were 1 base for V and 4 bases for J; bases not matched to a gene: 6. For the CDR3, the DNA is TGTGCCAGCAGCTTAGAGCTAGCGGGGCCCCCAGATACGCAGTATTTT. It yields the protein CASSLELAGPPDTQYF.

This clone was seen a single time. This chain connects TRBV29-1 to TRBJ2-5, with D perhaps TRBD1 or TRBD2 (5 bases each). The J call is doubtful: the DNA matches TRBJ2-7 better. The CDR3 sequence is 11 residues long. Per germline, CDR1 SQVTM and CDR2 ANQGSEA. The CDR3 sequence: CSVEDGGEQYF. The CDR3 nucleotides read TGCAGCGTTGAAGATGGGGGCGAGCAGTACTTC.

V is TRBV18 and J is TRBJ2-1; TRBD2 matches at 12 bases. The J segment lost 4 bases and the V segment lost 1 base, leaving 2 bases of the junction unmatched. Germline loops: CDR1 KGHSH, CDR2 LQKENI. This CDR3 region has 16 residues. The CDR3 nucleotides read TGTGCCAGCTCACCACTGACTAGCGGGGGATACAATGAGCAGTTCTTC. Translation: CASSPLTSGGYNEQFF.

This clone was recorded once. V is TRBV15 and J is TRBJ1-6; D possibly corresponds to TRBD1 (5 bases). Trimming left V 0 bases short and J 10 bases short, with 13 bases between. The CDR3 is 15 residues long. CDR1 and CDR2 from the germline V gene are LNHNV and YYDKDF (reference sequence). The chain's CDR3 is CATSRETGSGSPLHF. The CDR3 DNA follows: TGTGCCACCAGCAGAGAAACAGGTTCAGGCTCACCCCTCCACTTT.

V is TRBV2 and J is TRBJ2-5; D is perhaps TRBD1 (6 bases). Trimming shortened V by 5 bases and J by 5 bases, and 12 bases separated the two germline ends. The CDR3 is 13 residues long. Germline CDR1 and CDR2: SNHLY and FYNNEI. CDR3 sequence (DNA): TGTGCCAGCAGTCAACAGGGCGCGGAGACCCAGTACTTC. Translating it yields CASSQQGAETQYF.